These T cell receptor beta chains were read from a single sample in a study of graft-versus-host responses after intestinal transplantation. Profiling relied on immunoSEQ multiplex PCR, and the TCRdb table lists in-frame clones only, not all of them. The sample carries 21,000 or so clones, roughly 89% recorded once. This sample comprised PBMCs, obtained more than 62 days after intestinal transplantation. The receptors originated from a human patient who received an intestinal transplant, so some T cells may come from the graft donor. CDR3s include the opening cysteine and the closing phenylalanine or tryptophan. The D gene is left open where the match is weak. Clone size is stated in some rows and not others, as once, few, many or a class when expanded.

d_gene	abundance	j_gene	v_gene	CDR3nt	CDR3aa
NA	NA	TRBJ1-2	TRBV7-9	TGTGCCAGCAGCTTAGAAGGGGGGACTAACTATGGCTACACCTTC	CASSLEGGTNYGYTF
NA	NA	TRBJ1-1	TRBV10-3	TGTGCCATCAGTGCATACCAGGGTTACTGGACGAACACTGAAGCTTTCTTT	CAISAYQGYWTNTEAFF
NA	NA	TRBJ2-5	TRBV4-3	TGCGCCAGCAGCCAAGATTGGGGGCCAAGGGAGACCCAGTACTTC	CASSQDWGPRETQYF
NA	NA	TRBJ2-7	TRBV19	TGTGCCAGTAGTCCCCTCCAGGGCTCCTACGAGCAGTACTTC	CASSPLQGSYEQYF
NA	few	TRBJ1-3	TRBV4-3	TGCGCCAGCAGCCAAGACAGGGCCGAGTCTGGAAACACCATATATTTT	CASSQDRAESGNTIYF
NA	NA	TRBJ1-2	TRBV10-2	TGCGCCAGCAGTGAAGCGGAAAGTCATGGCTACACCTTC	CASSEAESHGYTF
NA	NA	TRBJ2-5	TRBV27	TGTGCCAGCAGTTTTCAGGGGCGGATTGAGACCCAGTACTTC	CASSFQGRIETQYF
TRBD1	NA	TRBJ2-7	TRBV10-1	TGCGCCAGCACCCTTCCTGGACAGGGAAGGTACGAGCAGTACTTC	CASTLPGQGRYEQYF
NA	NA	TRBJ2-2	TRBV21-1	TGTGCCAGCACCTATAGACGGGGTTACACCGGGGAGCTGTTTTTT	CASTYRRGYTGELFF
NA	NA	TRBJ2-2	TRBV21-1	TGTGCCAGCAGCAAAGGAGGGACCGGGGAGCTGTTTTTT	CASSKGGTGELFF
NA	NA	TRBJ1-5	TRBV4-1	TGCGCCAGCAGCCCGACGTTTAATCAGCCCCAGCATTTT	CASSPTFNQPQHF
TRBD1	NA	TRBJ1-2	TRBV29-1	TGCAGCGTTTTGAGGGACAGGGGGTACGGCTACACCTTC	CSVLRDRGYGYTF
NA	NA	TRBJ2-3	TRBV10-3	TGTGCCATCAGTGAGTCGCTCGGGGGTAGGGATACGCAGTATTTT	CAISESLGGRDTQYF
TRBD1	NA	TRBJ1-2	TRBV2	TGTGCCAGCAGTGGAGCGACAGGGGAACACTATGGCTACACCTTC	CASSGATGEHYGYTF
NA	NA	TRBJ2-7	TRBV7-2	TGTGCCAGCAGCTTGTGGCAGGGAGGCTACGAGCAGTACTTC	CASSLWQGGYEQYF
NA	NA	TRBJ1-2	TRBV30	TGTGCCTGGAGTTTCCCACTCCCCGGCTATGGCTACACCTTC	CAWSFPLPGYGYTF
NA	NA	TRBJ1-1	TRBV19	TGTGCCAGTAGTATATCCACGGGGGGGAACACTGAAGCTTTCTTT	CASSISTGGNTEAFF
NA	NA	TRBJ1-2	TRBV20-1	TGCAGTGCTAGAGAACTTACCGGATGCACCTTC	CSARELTGCTF
TRBD1	NA	TRBJ1-2	TRBV19	TGTGCCAGTGGGGACAGCTTTTCTTATGGCTACACCTTC	CASGDSFSYGYTF
TRBD1	NA	TRBJ1-4	TRBV10-3	TGTGCCATCAGCGTTGGACAGGGGGCAACTAATGAAAAACTGTTTTTT	CAISVGQGATNEKLFF
NA	few	TRBJ2-1	TRBV27	TGTGCCAGCAGGGGGACGGCTTACAATGAGCAGTTCTTC	CASRGTAYNEQFF
NA	once	TRBJ2-1	TRBV6-5	TGTGCCAGCAGAAAGGGAATTTGGCAGTTCTTC	CASRKGIWQFF
TRBD2	NA	TRBJ2-7	TRBV5-4	TGTGCCAGCAGCTTCCTGACCCTGACACTAGCGGGACCCTCCTACGAGCAGTACTTC	CASSFLTLTLAGPSYEQYF
TRBD1	NA	TRBJ2-3	TRBV5-1	TGCGCCAGCAGCTTGGTGGACAGGGGGCCGACAGATACGCAGTATTTT	CASSLVDRGPTDTQYF
NA	NA	TRBJ1-4	TRBV4-3	TGCGCCAGCAGCCAAGAGCACCCTGCAACTAATGAAAAACTGTTTTTT	CASSQEHPATNEKLFF
NA	few	TRBJ1-1	TRBV29-1	TGCAGCGTCGTTGACAGGCTGAACACTGAAGCTTTCTTT	CSVVDRLNTEAFF
TRBD1	few	TRBJ2-2	TRBV6-6	TGTGCCAGCAGGACAGGGGACACCGGGGAGCTGTTTTTT	CASRTGDTGELFF
TRBD1	NA	TRBJ1-6	TRBV9	TGTGCCAGCAGCCCCCGGGACAGGCTCTATAATTCACCCCTCCACTTT	CASSPRDRLYNSPLHF
NA	NA	TRBJ2-6	TRBV27	TGTGCCAGCAGTTCTGGGGGCGCCGGGGCCAACGTCCTGACTTTC	CASSSGGAGANVLTF
NA	NA	TRBJ1-2	TRBV30	TGTGCCTGGAGACGGATTAACTATGGCTACACCTTC	CAWRRINYGYTF
NA	once	TRBJ1-1	TRBV25-1	TGTGCCAGCAGACGAGGGAGGGGGACCACTGAAGCTTTCTTT	CASRRGRGTTEAFF
NA	NA	TRBJ1-4	TRBV5-6	TGTGCCAGCAGCTTTAGCGTGGAACAATCAACTAATGAAAAACTGTTTTTT	CASSFSVEQSTNEKLFF
NA	NA	TRBJ1-6	TRBV7-8	TGTGCCAGCAGCTTAGTACGGGCCTATAATTCACCCCTCCACTTT	CASSLVRAYNSPLHF
NA	NA	TRBJ2-3	TRBV29-1	TGCAGCGTTGCATGGCAGGGCACAGATACGCAGTATTTT	CSVAWQGTDTQYF
NA	NA	TRBJ2-4	TRBV9	TGTGCCAGCAGCGCGGAAGGGTTGGCCAAAAACATTCAGTACTTC	CASSAEGLAKNIQYF
NA	NA	TRBJ2-5	TRBV4-3	TGCGCCAGCAGCCAAGGTTTACTAGAATTGGAGACCCAGTACTTC	CASSQGLLELETQYF
TRBD1	NA	TRBJ1-2	TRBV27	TGTGCCAGCCGGACAGGGGGCTATGGCTACACCTTC	CASRTGGYGYTF
TRBD2	NA	TRBJ2-1	TRBV7-9	TGTGCCAGCAGCTTAAGCACTAGCGTGGGCCGGGAGCAGTTCTTC	CASSLSTSVGREQFF
NA	few	TRBJ1-1	TRBV2	TGTGCCAGCAGTGAATCGGACGCTCTGAACACTGAAGCTTTCTTT	CASSESDALNTEAFF
NA	NA	TRBJ1-1	TRBV11-3	TGTGCCAGCAAAAGGGGTGGGACTTTGAACACTGAAGCTTTCTTT	CASKRGGTLNTEAFF
NA	NA	TRBJ1-1	TRBV7-6	TGTGCCAGCAGCTTAGGGATGAACACTGAAGCTTTCTTT	CASSLGMNTEAFF
NA	NA	TRBJ2-3	TRBV7-8	TGTGCCAGCAGCCTACTCGTCGGAGATACGCAGTATTTT	CASSLLVGDTQYF
NA	NA	TRBJ1-4	TRBV6-5	TGTGCCACCCTAGGGGCAACTAATGAAAAACTGTTTTTT	CATLGATNEKLFF
NA	NA	TRBJ2-5	TRBV7-8	TGTGCCAGCTCGGGGGCGGGAGAGACCCAGTACTTC	CASSGAGETQYF
TRBD1	NA	TRBJ2-7	TRBV7-8	TGTGCCAGCAGAAGAGGGCAGGACAGGGTCTACGAGCAGTACTTC	CASRRGQDRVYEQYF
NA	NA	TRBJ2-1	TRBV5-1	TGCGCCAGCAGCTTGGATTGGGGGGCCCTTAACAATGAGCAGTTCTTC	CASSLDWGALNNEQFF
TRBD1	NA	TRBJ1-6	TRBV6-5	TGTGCCACCTATACAACAGGGGAACCTAATTCACCCCTCCACTTT	CATYTTGEPNSPLHF
TRBD1	NA	TRBJ1-6	TRBV18	TGTGCCAGCTCGCCCAGCCGGGACAGGGCCTATAATTCACCCCTCCACTTT	CASSPSRDRAYNSPLHF
TRBD1	NA	TRBJ2-1	TRBV10-2	TGCGCCAGCACTACTCAGAGGGGGCGAGGTTGGAATGAGCAGTTCTTC	CASTTQRGRGWNEQFF
NA	NA	TRBJ1-2	TRBV2	TGTGCCAGCAGCCCAGGGGCTAGAGGCTACACCTTC	CASSPGARGYTF
NA	NA	TRBJ2-1	TRBV19	TGTGCCAGTAGTGAGGGAAGGGATGAGCAGTTCTTC	CASSEGRDEQFF
NA	NA	TRBJ1-5	TRBV19	TGTGCCAGTAGTATATGGGAGGTGGTGGGTAGCAATCAGCCCCAGCATTTT	CASSIWEVVGSNQPQHF
NA	NA	TRBJ1-2	TRBV30	TGTGCCTGGAGGGTGGGACCGAAGAACTATGGCTACACCTTC	CAWRVGPKNYGYTF
TRBD1	NA	TRBJ1-5	TRBV5-6	TGTGCCAGCAGCTTTGGGGGGACAGGGATTAGCAATCAGCCCCAGCATTTT	CASSFGGTGISNQPQHF
NA	NA	TRBJ1-1	TRBV5-6	TGTGCCAGCAGCTTAAGGGGGTATATGGATACTGAAGCTTTCTTT	CASSLRGYMDTEAFF
TRBD1	NA	TRBJ1-5	TRBV15	TGTGCCACCAGCATCATCCGGGACAGGGGTGGCAATCAGCCCCAGCATTTT	CATSIIRDRGGNQPQHF
NA	NA	TRBJ1-5	TRBV7-6	TGTGCCAGCAGCTTAGACGGGAATAGCAATCAGCCCCAGCATTTT	CASSLDGNSNQPQHF
NA	NA	TRBJ2-2	TRBV9	TGTGCCAGCAGCCCTAGAGGGTACATCCCCGGGGAGCTGTTTTTT	CASSPRGYIPGELFF
NA	NA	TRBJ1-1	TRBV5-4	TGTGCCAGCAGCTCCGGAGGTCCTCTTATGAACACTGAAGCTTTCTTT	CASSSGGPLMNTEAFF